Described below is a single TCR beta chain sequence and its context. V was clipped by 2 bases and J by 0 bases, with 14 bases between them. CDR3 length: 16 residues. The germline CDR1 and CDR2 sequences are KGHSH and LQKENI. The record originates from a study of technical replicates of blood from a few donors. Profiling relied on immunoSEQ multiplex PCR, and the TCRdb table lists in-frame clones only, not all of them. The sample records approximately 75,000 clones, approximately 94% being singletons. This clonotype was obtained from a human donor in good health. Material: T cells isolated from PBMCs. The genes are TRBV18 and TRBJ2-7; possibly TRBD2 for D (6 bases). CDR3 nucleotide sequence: TGTGCCAGCTCACCAGGTTCGGGAGTCTTCTCCTACGAGCAGTACTTC. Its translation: CASSPGSGVFSYEQYF.